The T cell receptor beta chain described here comes from a study of blood T cell repertoires in COVID-19. Study summary: The origin of the acute and convalescent COVID-19 samples was the United States, Italy and Spain. Sources were T cells, B-cell-depleted T cells, or PBMCs; the material itself was cDNA or gDNA.

This clone was seen once. Authors' data handling: Scientists estimated how many nucleated cells there were by amplifying reference gene primers. The method was immunoSEQ multiplex PCR; TCRdb's version includes in-frame clones alone and lacks a portion of them. V, J and clone size are those of that table, while D and trimming were read from the DNA. The sample consists of 110,000 to 150,000 clones, 75% to 90% of them appearing once. Sequencing was carried out using peripheral blood. The receptor comes from a man aged 55-75 years with active or convalescent COVID-19.

The CDR3 sequence is CASSLRASGRSYEQYF. In nucleotides, the CDR3 is TGTGCCAGCAGCTTGAGGGCTAGCGGTAGGTCCTACGAGCAGTACTTC. The chain joins TRBV11-2 to TRBJ2-7; TRBD2 agrees at 7 bases. The CDR3 runs to 16 residues. Looked up from germline, CDR1 is SGHAT and CDR2 is FQNNGV. V lost 3 bases, J lost 1 base, and 9 bases stayed unmatched.